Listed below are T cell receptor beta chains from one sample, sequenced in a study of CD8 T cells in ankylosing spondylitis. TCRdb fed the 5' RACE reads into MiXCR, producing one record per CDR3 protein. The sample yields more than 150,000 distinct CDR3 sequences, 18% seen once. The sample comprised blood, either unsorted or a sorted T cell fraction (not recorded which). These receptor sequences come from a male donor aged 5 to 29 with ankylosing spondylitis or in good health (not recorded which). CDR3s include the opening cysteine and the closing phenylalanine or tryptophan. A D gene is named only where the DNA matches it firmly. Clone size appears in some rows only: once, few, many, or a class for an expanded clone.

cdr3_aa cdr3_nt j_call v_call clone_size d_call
CASSEPSREEIDTQYF TGTGCCAGCAGTGAACCCTCGCGGGAGGAGATCGATACGCAGTATTTT TRBJ2-3 TRBV2 many TRBD2
CASKNRVDTDTQYF TGTGCCAGCAAAAACAGGGTGGATACAGATACGCAGTATTTT TRBJ2-3 TRBV6-1 - -
CASRPLVGDPPFF TGTGCCAGCAGGCCCTTAGTAGGGGACCCCCCGTTCTTC TRBJ2-1 TRBV6-2/TRBV6-3 many -
CASSDRLGGRETQYF TGTGCCAGCAGTGACCGCCTAGGGGGCAGGGAGACCCAGTACTTC TRBJ2-5 TRBV12-3/TRBV12-4 many TRBD1
CASSDSASGRGLGTQYF TGTGCCAGCAGTGATAGTGCCAGCGGGAGAGGGCTTGGTACGCAGTATTTT TRBJ2-3 TRBV25-1 many TRBD2
CATSDKAPGELFF TGTGCCACCAGTGACAAAGCGCCCGGGGAGCTGTTTTTT TRBJ2-2 TRBV24-1 many -
CASSVGNNSPLHF TGTGCCAGCTCCGTGGGTAATAATTCACCCCTCCACTTT TRBJ1-6 TRBV3-1 many -
CASSRGSFNEKLFF TGTGCCAGCAGCCGCGGGTCCTTCAATGAAAAACTGTTTTTT TRBJ1-4 TRBV27 many -
CASSSYDRGYGYTF TGTGCCAGCAGTTCCTACGACAGGGGTTATGGCTACACCTTC TRBJ1-2 TRBV12-3/TRBV12-4 many TRBD1
CASSSGRGNEQFF TGTGCCAGCAGTAGCGGGAGAGGGAATGAGCAGTTCTTC TRBJ2-1 TRBV2 once TRBD2
CSARDIGQTYNEQFF TGCAGTGCTAGAGATATAGGACAGACTTACAATGAGCAGTTCTTC TRBJ2-1 TRBV20-1 - -
CAWSPLKEHIANTGELFF TGTGCCTGGAGTCCCCTTAAGGAGCATATCGCGAACACCGGGGAGCTGTTTTTT TRBJ2-2 TRBV30 - -
CASSRTDGSNQPQHF TGTGCCAGCAGCAGGACTGATGGTAGCAATCAGCCCCAGCATTTT TRBJ1-5 TRBV11-1 many -
CAISEGLVDYGYTF TGTGCCATCAGTGAAGGCCTGGTCGACTATGGCTACACCTTC TRBJ1-2 TRBV10-3 many -
CASSCRTGPCLAKNIQYF TGTGCCAGCAGTTGCCGGACAGGACCCTGTTTAGCCAAAAACATTCAGTACTTC TRBJ2-4 TRBV12-3/TRBV12-4 many TRBD1
CSVKEASNEAFF TGCAGCGTTAAAGAGGCCAGCAATGAAGCTTTCTTT TRBJ1-1 TRBV29-1 many -
CASSPFGQLNGANVLTF TGTGCCAGCAGCCCCTTTGGGCAATTGAATGGGGCCAACGTCCTGACTTTC TRBJ2-6 TRBV12-3/TRBV12-4 many -
CASIRDPTFTGELFF TGTGCCAGCATCCGGGACCCTACCTTCACCGGGGAGCTGTTTTTT TRBJ2-2 TRBV12-3/TRBV12-4 many -
CASSLSGLAAGYTF TGTGCCAGCAGTTTATCGGGACTGGCGGCTGGCTACACCTTC TRBJ1-2 TRBV12-3/TRBV12-4 many -
CSARTQGIPGETQYF TGCAGTGCTAGAACCCAGGGTATACCGGGGGAGACCCAGTACTTC TRBJ2-5 TRBV20-1 - -
CASGIGTSKNEQFF TGTGCTAGTGGTATCGGGACTAGCAAGAATGAGCAGTTCTTC TRBJ2-1 TRBV12-5 many TRBD2
CACKTGTTNEKLFF TGCGCCTGCAAGACAGGGACAACTAATGAAAAACTGTTTTTT TRBJ1-4 TRBV5-1 few TRBD1
CASSQGLTSSYNEQFF TGTGCCAGCAGCCAGGGCCTTACAAGCTCCTACAATGAGCAGTTCTTC TRBJ2-1 TRBV14 few -
CASSLAGAHYNEQFF TGTGCCAGCAGCTTAGCGGGAGCCCACTACAATGAGCAGTTCTTC TRBJ2-1 TRBV7-9 many -
CASSLGERPYEQYF TGTGCCAGCAGTTTGGGGGAACGACCTTACGAGCAGTACTTC TRBJ2-7 TRBV27 - -
CASSFVGYTF TGTGCCAGCAGTTTTGTGGGCTACACCTTC TRBJ1-2 TRBV12-3/TRBV12-4 many -
CASSFYGPTETQYF TGTGCCAGCAGTTTTTATGGTCCCACGGAGACCCAGTACTTC TRBJ2-5 TRBV12-3/TRBV12-4 many -
CASSPSPDQETQYF TGTGCCAGCTCACCATCCCCCGACCAAGAGACCCAGTACTTC TRBJ2-5 TRBV18 many -
CASSTRPTSGGYEQYF TGTGCCAGCAGTACACGCCCGACTAGCGGAGGTTACGAGCAGTACTTC TRBJ2-7 TRBV12-3/TRBV12-4 many TRBD2
CARQGTYGYTF TGTGCCAGACAGGGGACCTATGGCTACACCTTC TRBJ1-2 TRBV2 many TRBD1
CASSISGAREQFF TGTGCCAGTAGTATATCAGGAGCCCGGGAGCAGTTCTTC TRBJ2-1 TRBV19 many -
CASKGQGTTAQHF TGTGCCAGCAAGGGACAGGGGACCACGGCCCAGCATTTT TRBJ1-5 TRBV6-2/TRBV6-3 many TRBD1
CASRLPGIEKLFF TGTGCCAGCAGGCTACCCGGGATTGAAAAACTGTTTTTT TRBJ1-4 TRBV12-3/TRBV12-4 many -
CSARDWSFSSYNEQFF TGCAGTGCTAGAGATTGGAGTTTCAGCTCCTACAATGAGCAGTTCTTC TRBJ2-1 TRBV20-1 many -
CASSLFAGKEQYF TGTGCCAGCAGTTTATTCGCAGGGAAGGAGCAGTACTTC TRBJ2-7 TRBV28 many -
CAWGHRGVYPEAFF TGTGCCTGGGGGCACAGGGGCGTTTATCCCGAAGCTTTCTTT TRBJ1-1 TRBV30 few TRBD1
CASRENTGELFF TGTGCCAGCAGGGAGAACACCGGGGAGCTGTTTTTT TRBJ2-2 TRBV28 many -
CASSDPRGLETQYF TGTGCCAGCAGTGACCCCAGGGGCCTGGAGACCCAGTACTTC TRBJ2-5 TRBV6-1 few -
CAARGLNTEAFF TGTGCCGCCCGTGGGTTGAACACTGAAGCTTTCTTT TRBJ1-1 TRBV6-6 - -
CASSYSPGDREKLFF TGTGCCAGCAGTTACTCCCCAGGGGACCGGGAAAAACTGTTTTTT TRBJ1-4 TRBV6-5 many -
CASSLNRAAEQYF TGTGCCAGCAGCTTAAACAGGGCGGCCGAGCAGTACTTC TRBJ2-7 TRBV7-9 few -
CASSQDGRKGRGADTQYF TGTGCCAGCAGCCAAGATGGAAGGAAGGGGCGCGGTGCAGATACGCAGTATTTT TRBJ2-3 TRBV3-1 many -
CASSLAVPTSGDEQFF TGCGCCAGCAGCTTGGCCGTTCCAACTAGCGGGGATGAGCAGTTCTTC TRBJ2-1 TRBV5-1 many TRBD2
CATSRGRGAKGKNIQYF TGTGCCACCAGCAGAGGGAGGGGGGCAAAGGGAAAAAACATTCAGTACTTC TRBJ2-4 TRBV15 - -
CASSFLGEQFF TGTGCCAGCAGTTTCTTGGGTGAGCAGTTCTTC TRBJ2-1 TRBV12-3/TRBV12-4 many -
CASSLVAGGRGDTQYF TGCGCCAGCAGCTTGGTTGCGGGAGGGCGCGGAGATACGCAGTATTTT TRBJ2-3 TRBV5-1 many TRBD2
CASSSAGGQFF TGTGCCAGCAGCTCAGCAGGGGGGCAGTTCTTC TRBJ2-1 TRBV7-9 many TRBD1
CSARGSGGVYNEQFF TGCAGTGCTAGGGGGTCGGGGGGAGTTTACAATGAGCAGTTCTTC TRBJ2-1 TRBV20-1 - TRBD2
CASSLVRLRVQRNEQFF TGTGCCAGCAGCTTAGTTCGTCTCAGGGTTCAGCGCAATGAGCAGTTCTTC TRBJ2-1 TRBV11-2 many -
CASSPPTSGFQYF TGTGCCAGCTCACCCCCGACTAGCGGGTTTCAGTACTTC TRBJ2-4 TRBV18 many TRBD2
CSAHVLNEQFF TGCAGTGCTCACGTCCTCAATGAGCAGTTCTTC TRBJ2-1 TRBV20-1 many -
CASSLRGYQPQHF TGTGCCAGCAGTCTACGAGGGTATCAGCCCCAGCATTTT TRBJ1-5 TRBV27 - -
CASSERSRALTSGGTYEQYF TGTGCCAGCAGTGAAAGGTCCCGGGCCCTAACTAGCGGGGGGACCTACGAGCAGTACTTC TRBJ2-7 TRBV2 many TRBD2
CSARGTVLNEQFF TGCAGTGCTAGGGGGACTGTCCTCAATGAGCAGTTCTTC TRBJ2-1 TRBV20-1 many -
CASSLSSTNYGYTF TGTGCCAGCAGTTTATCCTCAACTAACTATGGCTACACCTTC TRBJ1-2 TRBV12-3/TRBV12-4 many -
CASTPGGLAEAFF TGTGCCAGCACCCCTGGGGGGCTCGCTGAAGCTTTCTTT TRBJ1-1 TRBV12-3/TRBV12-4 many -
CASSLQTGLTYEQYF TGCGCCAGCAGCCTTCAGACTGGACTAACCTACGAGCAGTACTTC TRBJ2-7 TRBV5-1 many -
CASSKPLQAKNIQYF TGTGCCAGCAGCAAACCTTTACAAGCCAAAAACATTCAGTACTTC TRBJ2-4 TRBV12-3/TRBV12-4 many -
CASSQDHSGTSGRHTGELFF TGTGCCAGCAGCCAAGATCATTCTGGGACTAGCGGGAGACACACCGGGGAGCTGTTTTTT TRBJ2-2 TRBV14 many TRBD2